This T cell receptor beta chain was documented in a study of cytomegalovirus exposure and HLA in healthy donors (dated by TCRdb to 2016 to 2017). Looking at the study overall: In an earlier analysis of 450 to 750 of the donors, about 260 Gb of sequence data and 90 million to 130 million unique TCR beta sequences from approximately 180 million T cells were reported. All discovery cohort repertoires had been generated using a single sequencing platform. The genetic ancestry cluster associated with self-reported Caucasian donors included 80% to 90% of the roughly 380 genotyped donors. An earlier analysis of fewer than 700 of the donors applied high-throughput TCR beta sequencing to assess whether each TCR beta V gene segment acted as functional or pseudogenic. Rather than drawing on any new phenotypic data, the later analysis identified candidate immune exposures from TCR beta sequences and the way those sequences occurred across donors. Donor age, sex, ethnicity and CMV serostatus were compiled alongside the repertoire data. In a later analysis, previously published TCR beta repertoires from fewer than 750 donors were re-analyzed and high-resolution HLA genotyping was added so that TCR occurrence patterns could be studied. Approximately 310 gigabases of sequencing data and 70 million to 85 million unique TCR sequences were included in an early release covering about 700 HLA-typed donors. A separate validation cohort of 90 to 150 different subjects was used in addition to the approximately 670-subject first cohort. The study aimed to test whether cataloging public T cell receptors could reveal signatures of past pathogen exposure. Typing coverage differed by locus: A, B, C, DRB1 and DQB1 were typed in roughly 620-630 donors, DQA1 in roughly 510, DPA1 in 600 to 610, and DPB1 in roughly 470. Among under 450 genotyped donors of the cohort, an average of about 240,000 unique TCR beta nucleotide sequences were sequenced per donor, approximately 20% of them non-productive. A later genetic analysis used genome-wide SNP genotypes for about three fifths of the 666 donors, treating that subset as a discovery cohort. Because of strong linkage in the cohort, roughly five DR-DQ haplotypes were treated as single units for association and clustering. To predict cytomegalovirus infection status, the study combined high-throughput TCR immunosequencing, statistical association of individual TCRs with disease status, and machine learning. HLA typing covered class I and class II loci at four-digit resolution. The study profiled the T cell repertoires of about 640 subjects by immunosequencing and related them to cytomegalovirus serostatus.

From the cysteine up to the phenylalanine, the CDR3 has a length of 15 residues. Only CDR3 DNA remains: 45 bases, in frame from the first base. Clipping removes 6 bases from V and 4 bases from J, with 10 as the unmatched junction base count. CDR1 and CDR2 are drawn from the germline V gene: MNHNS, SASEGT. Libraries were made using the immunoSEQ multiplex PCR assay. A mixture of 60 forward primers for TCR Vbeta segments and 13 reverse primers for TCR Jbeta segments was used in the multiplex PCR. Amplification of the CDR3 region of rearranged TCR beta genes was performed with a multiplex PCR assay on genomic DNA. On the Illumina HiSeq System, the amplified TCR beta libraries were sequenced as 87-base-pair reads. Per the original workflow: A later analysis counted about 80 million unique TCR beta chains across the 550 to 700 repertoires, and around 9.9 million of these chains were shared by at least two donors. Raw reads were error-corrected and collapsed into unique sequences by a nearest-neighbor algorithm in which closely related sequences were merged to remove PCR and sequencing errors. V, D and J gene segments were assigned by aligning CDR3 sequences to IMGT reference sequences. Each retained sequence needed at least a six-nucleotide match to both a V gene segment and a J gene segment. A rearrangement counted as productive if the CDR3 had no stop codons and remained in frame with V and J, and every other rearrangement counted as non-productive. Following IMGT convention, CDR3 was defined as the stretch from the second conserved V-encoded cysteine up to the conserved J-encoded phenylalanine. The earlier analysis of 587 of the donors excluded sequences that lacked an unambiguous match to a single V gene segment. An earlier analysis of approximately 590 of the donors called V segments functional above 56.7% productive rearrangements and segregating when the between-donor standard deviation exceeded 5%. A statistical classification framework was built to diagnose cytomegalovirus status from the catalog of TCR beta chain sequences. A later analysis assigned V and J genes by comparing TCR nucleotide sequences with IMGT/GENE-DB human TR gene sequences. Using the TCRdist pipeline, a later analysis assigned CDR3 sequences along with most-parsimonious VDJ recombination scenarios. In a later analysis, every TCR beta chain was defined by the combination of its CDR3 amino acid sequence and its V-gene family, and reads without a unique V-gene family were dropped. To address suspected cross-contamination and a sequencing artifact, a later analysis removed approximately 590 highly shared, low-generation-probability nucleotide sequences. In a later analysis, a clonal expansion index was calculated for each public chain from normalized within-repertoire ranks of inferred template counts. Generation probabilities in a later analysis came from a VDJ recombination model fitted to out-of-frame rearrangements, and those results were checked against IGoR. Hypergeometric tests were used in a later analysis to score TCR-TCR, TCR-HLA and TCR-CMV co-occurrence, with a repertoire-size bias correction applied to the TCR pairs. In a later analysis, false discovery rates were estimated by permuting HLA or CMV assignments 20 times. In a later analysis, co-occurring TCRs were grouped using DBSCAN, with TCRdist sequence similarity added in when clustering inside HLA-allele-positive subsets. Co-occurrence clustering excluded repertoires with fewer than 30,000 or more than 120,000 public chains, plus five with anomalous nucleotide sharing. TCRdb's version of the immuneACCESS table is confined to in-frame rearrangements and falls short of the full clone set. An unresolved V gene accounts for under half of the shortfall where checked; the remainder is of unknown origin. V, J and clone size are taken as reported in that table, and D and trimming were inferred from the DNA itself. A total of some 110,000 clones appear in this sample, roughly three fifths of them only once. Less than 9% of the sample lies in the top ten.

The cohort was made up of approximately 700 healthy bone marrow donors. At the time of sampling, all cohort members were nominally healthy, though unrecorded immune exposures were likely present. The donor tested CMV seropositive and was one of the 289 seropositive cohort members. A peripheral blood sample was provided by each donor, and peripheral blood mononuclear cells were used for TCR beta sequencing. Genomic DNA extraction from the blood cell samples was performed with the Qiagen DNeasy Blood Extraction Kit. This clone was counted a single time. The antigen it recognizes is unknown. Base qualities are not at hand, and no much larger clone is one base apart. General findings and caveats noted by the study authors: The authors suggested that the approach could potentially be extended to other disease states and immunological phenotypes. Because counts were too low, seventeen rarely observed V segments, including chromosome 9 orphons, were excluded from the earlier analysis of roughly 580 of the donors. When HLA alleles, especially DR and DQ, strongly co-occurred, attributing TCR associations to individual alleles was difficult. A later analysis reported that several top co-occurrence clusters appeared linked to parvovirus B19, influenza, CMV and Epstein-Barr virus. At a false discovery rate of 0.05, a later analysis linked fewer than 20,000 TCR beta sequences to specific HLA alleles. In a later genetic analysis, fewer N-insertions in productive TCRs were reported among donors in an Asian-associated ancestry cluster than the 666-donor mean. Because some donors lacked HLA typing at each locus, the association tests relied only on the typed subset. Across donors, most TCR sequences were observed very rarely, whereas some public TCRs were present in many individuals. A later genetic analysis associated a missense DCLRE1C variant with V-gene and J-gene trimming of TCR beta chains, and an independent cohort replicated the association. Linkage disequilibrium might explain the correlated functional status among segregating V segments, but an unknown experimental factor could not be excluded. Some IMGT-functional V segments, including TRBV6-2 and TRBV6-3, could not be told apart with the 87-base-pair reads, so those segments were excluded. A further reported finding was that TCR beta sequences accurately predicted the HLA-A and HLA-B alleles for most subjects in the first cohort. For the cohort, immune exposure information was limited to CMV serostatus. A cluster of highly shared sequence variants was judged likely to represent a technical artifact of the sequencing pipeline. In this cohort, only TCR beta chains were sequenced, and detectable features were limited by the absence of alpha or paired-chain data. Most CMV-associated TCR beta chains appeared to be HLA-restricted in a later analysis, and the HLA associations seemed to be driven largely by CMV exposure. In the study, some 160 TCR beta chains were listed as associated with cytomegalovirus. In both the original and validation cohorts, the classifier was reported to diagnose cytomegalovirus status with high specificity and sensitivity. In vitro tests confirmed that a few of the cytomegalovirus-associated TCR beta chains recognize cytomegalovirus antigens. Compared with equally common non-associated chains, HLA-associated TCR beta chains in a later analysis were more clonally expanded and had lower generation probabilities. In an earlier analysis of 587 of the donors, most TCR beta V segments appeared in productive rearrangements about 87% or about 30% of the time, broadly matching IMGT annotations. In a later analysis, the rate of TCR association differed among HLA loci, with DRB1 alleles having the most associated TCRs and HLA-C alleles having the fewest. Presence/absence analyses assumed roughly uniform sequencing depth across donors, an assumption that may not hold.

Sequenced: PBMCs. The V and J genes are TRBV6-1 and TRBJ2-3; 7 middle bases align to TRBD2. This receptor was obtained from a woman aged 35 to 49 in good health and CMV-seropositive. The CDR3 has the sequence CASSPVAGEADTQYF. DNA sequence: TGTGCCAGCAGCCCAGTGGCGGGGGAGGCAGATACGCAGTATTTT.